Listed here is a single T cell receptor beta chain. Its antigen is currently unknown. Only in-frame clones appear in the TCRdb table, and some are missing; sequencing was by immunoSEQ multiplex PCR. The table records tens of thousands of clones, approximately 85% of them present only once. The time point here: baseline, week 1 (first vaccination visit). Stated treatment: pre-vaccination baseline after standard-of-care therapy. The germline V gene has CDR1 KGHSH and CDR2 LQKENI. The V and J ends lost 3 bases and 0 bases respectively, with 2 bases between them. The CDR3 spans 12 residues. This specimen comes from a study of a mutant IDH1 vaccine in newly diagnosed glioma. Study context: Males made up about 62% and females around 38% of treated patients, whose mean age was roughly 40 years. Those enrolled had earlier been treated with radiotherapy, temozolomide, or both, mostly both.

General study points: The authors found pseudoprogression apparently unrelated to changes in top peripheral T cell clonotypes.

This chain links TRBV18 with TRBJ2-5; D not certain. The TCR sequence derives from a man in his fifties with glioma. The starting material was PBMCs, obtained from a glioma patient treated with radiotherapy, temozolomide or both. The DNA of the CDR3 is TGTGCCAGCTCACCCAACCAAGAGACCCAGTACTTC. It specifies CASSPNQETQYF.